The 23 T cell receptor beta chains below come from one sample, sequenced in a study of response to subunit inactivated influenza vaccine. MiXCR was run by TCRdb on the RT-PCR reads, yielding one entry per CDR3 protein. In the table there are about 620,000 distinct CDR3 sequences, around 11% of which are singletons. The data also belong to a second study, concerning T cells expressing NK-cell markers. That paper notes: The cDNA for TCR beta came from 5'RACE template switching with UMIs.

This material consisted of PBMCs from blood, taken on the day of vaccination. The receptors come from a man aged 50 to 59 who received an inactivated influenza vaccine.

This rearrangement joins TRBV20-1 to TRBJ2-7; D is unclear. Germline V gene data show CDR1 as DFQATT and CDR2 as SNEGSKA (reference sequence). The CDR3 extends over 17 amino acids. V lost 2 bases and J 3 bases, leaving 23 bases between the germline ends. The CDR3, as DNA: TGCAGTGCTAGATCTTCGACAAACTTCCCCCCTTTCTACGAGCAGTACTTC. As protein: CSARSSTNFPPFYEQYF.

This clonotype has more than one count but fewer than ten. The chain has TRBV21-1 and TRBJ1-5. TRBV21-1 is an annotated pseudogene. The CDR3 has 18 amino acids. This CDR3 reads CASSTLRWNAYSNQPQHF. DNA for the CDR3: TGTGCCAGCAGCACTCTGCGGTGGAACGCCTATAGCAATCAGCCCCAGCATTTT.

This clonotype has more than one count but fewer than ten. V is TRBV10-3 and J is TRBJ2-7; no firm D call. Trimming took 3 bases from V and 0 from J, leaving 9 bases between them. The CDR3 is 14 residues long. Germline lookup yields CDR1 ENHRY and CDR2 SYGVKD. Here the CDR3 reads CAISDGWISYEQYF. In DNA form, the CDR3 reads TGTGCCATCAGTGACGGGTGGATCTCCTACGAGCAGTACTTC.

This clonotype turned up a few times. The gene calls are TRBV27 and TRBJ1-3; possible D gene TRBD1, 5 bases. Deletions cut 6 bases from V and 0 bases from J, with 15 bases between. Germline CDR1 reads MNHEY; CDR2 reads SMNVEV (reference sequence). The CDR3 extends over 16 amino acids. The CDR3, as DNA: TGTGCCAGCAGCGAATCCAGGGTGTCCTCTGGAAACACCATATATTTT. This codes for CASSESRVSSGNTIYF.

A few counts support this clonotype. The chain recombines TRBV12-3 or TRBV12-4 with TRBJ1-1; D uncertain. This CDR3 is 11 amino acids long. V shed 3 bases and J shed 11 bases, with 10 bases lying between them. The CDR3 coding sequence is TGTGCCAGCAGTTTGGGCAATGGGGCTTTCTTT. This codes for CASSLGNGAFF.

This clonotype was observed a few times. V and J are TRBV5-8 and TRBJ2-2; D not resolved. V shed 4 bases and J shed 1 base, with 17 bases lying between them. There are 17 residues in the CDR3. CDR1 and CDR2 (germline): SGHTS, YDEGEE. CDR3 sequence: CASSVGRLLLNTGELFF. DNA of the CDR3: TGTGCCAGCAGCGTTGGTAGACTCCTGTTGAACACCGGGGAGCTGTTTTTT.

This clonotype was recorded a few times. The chain has TRBV5-1 and TRBJ2-7; 8 bases align to TRBD1. With V trimmed by 4 bases and J by 7 bases, 7 bases remained unmatched. This CDR3 is built from 13 residues. In germline, CDR1 is SGHRS, CDR2 YFSETQ. The CDR3 is CASSVQGAPEQYF. DNA of the CDR3: TGCGCCAGCAGCGTGCAGGGGGCGCCGGAGCAGTACTTC.

This clonotype has ten or more counts. The CDR3 reads CSARDQTGPGQQYF. The CDR3 DNA reads TGCAGTGCTAGAGACCAGACGGGGCCCGGGCAGCAGTACTTC. The gene calls are TRBV20-1 and TRBJ2-7; D may correspond to TRBD1 or TRBD2 (5 bases each). The V end lost 0 bases, the J end lost 8 bases, and 17 bases lay between the germline ends. Germline lookup yields CDR1 DFQATT and CDR2 SNEGSKA (reference sequence). This CDR3 has 14 residues.

The genes are TRBV27 and TRBJ2-5; perhaps TRBD2 as D (7 bases). The ends were cut back, 1 base at V and 0 bases at J, with 18 bases in the middle. This CDR3 region has 18 residues. From germline, CDR1 is MNHEY and CDR2 SMNVEV (reference sequence). The CDR3 loop reads CASSLYTVGGHNQETQYF. The CDR3 coding sequence is TGTGCCAGCAGTTTATACACGGTGGGGGGGCACAACCAAGAGACCCAGTACTTC.

CDR3 protein: CASRPTGGPNQPQHF. DNA of the CDR3: TGTGCCAGCAGACCCACAGGGGGCCCAAATCAGCCCCAGCATTTT. The rearrangement links TRBV6-1 to TRBJ1-5; TRBD1 matches at 9 bases. From germline, CDR1 is MNHNS and CDR2 SASEGT. CDR3 length: 15 amino acids. With V trimmed by 6 bases and J by 4 bases, 7 bases remained unmatched.

This clonotype was seen more than once but under ten times. The chain has TRBV7-8 and TRBJ1-4, with 8 bases matching TRBD1. The V and J ends lost 2 bases and 8 bases, in that order; junction bases with no gene match: 10. From germline, CDR1 is SGHVS and CDR2 FQNEAQ. CDR3 length equals 16 residues. CDR3 nucleotide sequence: TGTGCCAGCAGCTTACGCAGGGGGCGATCAGGCGAAAAACTGTTTTTT. This encodes CASSLRRGRSGEKLFF. Full variable domain (outside the CDR3, taken from reference TRBV7-8 and TRBJ1-4): GAGVSQSPRYKVAKRGQDVALRCDPISGHVSLFWYQQALGQGPEFLTYFQNEAQLDKSGLPSDRFFAERPEGSVSTLKIQRTQQEDSAVYLCASSLRRGRSGEKLFFGSGTQLSVL.

This clonotype was seen many times. This chain links TRBV12-3 or TRBV12-4 with TRBJ2-3, with TRBD2 matching 16 bases. The CDR3 is 18 amino acids. V dropped 4 bases and J dropped 2; count of bases not matched to a gene: 6. CDR3 sequence: CASSWGLAGGSLTDTQYF. The DNA of the CDR3 is TGTGCCAGCAGTTGGGGACTAGCGGGAGGGTCCCTCACAGATACGCAGTATTTT.

This clonotype was found a few times. This chain uses TRBV9 with TRBJ2-7; 14 nucleotides line up with TRBD2. CDR3 size: 16 residues. Germline values: CDR1 SGDLS, CDR2 YYNGEE. Unmatched junction bases numbered 8, after V lost 0 bases and J lost 9 bases. CDR3 bases: TGTGCCAGCAGCGTAGGTGGTGGGACTAGCGGGAGCGTGCAGTACTTC. Translated: CASSVGGGTSGSVQYF.

This chain links TRBV27 with TRBJ2-1; possibly TRBD1 for D (6 bases). Germline CDR1 MNHEY, CDR2 SMNVEV (reference sequence). The V end was cut by 8 bases, the J end by 0 bases, with 17 bases between. There are 16 residues in the CDR3. The CDR3 here is CASGPGAQSSYNEQFF. CDR3 DNA sequence: TGTGCCAGCGGTCCAGGGGCGCAAAGCTCCTACAATGAGCAGTTCTTC.

This clonotype was seen a handful of times. The chain uses TRBV19 and TRBJ1-5; 9 bases are a match to TRBD1. The CDR3 totals 15 residues. Germline CDR1 reads LNHDA; CDR2 reads SQIVND (reference sequence). Unmatched junction bases numbered 6, after V lost 6 bases and J lost 3 bases. This chain's CDR3 is CASRSGQGSNQPQHF. In DNA, the CDR3 is TGTGCCAGTAGGTCGGGACAGGGTTCCAATCAGCCCCAGCATTTT.

This clonotype has a handful of counts. This rearrangement joins TRBV7-9 to TRBJ1-6; possibly TRBD1 for D (6 bases). There are 14 residues in the CDR3. From germline, CDR1 is SEHNR and CDR2 FQNEAQ (reference sequence). V was clipped by 6 bases and J by 7 bases, with 13 bases between them. The CDR3 nucleotides are TGTGCCAGCAGATATAACAGGGTGAATTCACCCCTCCACTTT. Residues: CASRYNRVNSPLHF. The variable domain in full, completed from reference TRBV7-9 and TRBJ1-6, reads DTGVSQNPRHKITKRGQNVTFRCDPISEHNRLYWYRQTLGQGPEFLTYFQNEAQLEKSRLLSDRFSAERPKGSFSTLEIQRTEQGDSAMYLCASRYNRVNSPLHFGNGTRLTVT.

This clonotype was recorded at least ten times. The chain employs TRBV5-1 and TRBJ1-5; maybe TRBD1 (6 bases). Germline loops: CDR1 SGHRS, CDR2 YFSETQ. V was clipped by 1 base and J by 2 bases, with 13 bases between them. The CDR3 is 16 amino acids. The CDR3 sequence: CASSLYGGAGNQPQHF. Written as DNA, the CDR3 is TGCGCCAGCAGCTTGTATGGGGGCGCGGGCAATCAGCCCCAGCATTTT.

This clonotype has more than one count but fewer than ten. V and J are TRBV20-1 and TRBJ1-1; 7 nucleotides align to TRBD1. This CDR3 comprises 14 residues. Losses at the gene ends were 3 bases for V and 4 bases for J; bases not matched to a gene: 8. CDR1 is DFQATT and CDR2 is SNEGSKA in the germline V gene (reference sequence). The CDR3 bases are TGCAGTGCTAGTAGGGGAGGGGGCGGCACTGAAGCTTTCTTT. Its translation: CSASRGGGGTEAFF.

This clonotype was picked up a small number of times. V gene TRBV19 combines with J gene TRBJ2-1, with TRBD2 matching over 14 bases. Trimming took 1 base from V and 6 from J; bases not matched to a gene: 2. Looked up from germline, CDR1 is LNHDA and CDR2 is SQIVND (reference sequence). The CDR3 extends over 16 amino acids. CDR3 nucleotide sequence: TGTGCCAGTAGTATAGTGGGACTAGCGGGAGTCAATGAGCAGTTCTTC. Encoded protein: CASSIVGLAGVNEQFF.

This clonotype was counted only a few times. The chain is built from TRBV24-1 and TRBJ2-1; TRBD2 is a possible D gene (6 bases). V was shortened by 4 bases and J by 3 bases, with 12 bases between the two germline ends. Germline V CDR1 and CDR2: KGHDR, SFDVKD. The CDR3 runs 15 residues. CDR3 bases: TGTGCCACCAGTGAAACACTAGCCCGCTACAATGAGCAGTTCTTC. This translates into CATSETLARYNEQFF.

The CDR3 spells CASSYPELAGGELFF. The CDR3 region has the DNA TGTGCCAGCAGTTACCCGGAACTAGCAGGCGGGGAGCTGTTTTTT. The gene calls are TRBV6-5 and TRBJ2-2; TRBD2 might be the D (6 bases). Germline V gene lookup returns CDR1 MNHEY and CDR2 SVGAGI. Trimming cost V 2 bases and J 7 bases, with 14 bases left between them. CDR3 length equals 15 residues.

This clonotype appeared many times. The chain has TRBV6-1 and TRBJ2-2; TRBD1 matches 9 bases. V trimming: 10 bases; J trimming: 8 bases; junction bases outside the gene matches: 11. Germline assignment: CDR1 MNHNS and CDR2 SASEGT. The CDR3 is 14 residues long. The CDR3 region has the DNA TGTGCCATACGAATGGACAGGGGTGTAGGGGAGCTGTTTTTT. This codes for CAIRMDRGVGELFF.

The rearrangement links TRBV20-1 to TRBJ2-1, with 9 bases identical to TRBD1. This CDR3 contains 12 residues. The germline V gene has CDR1 DFQATT and CDR2 SNEGSKA (reference sequence). Unmatched junction bases numbered 3, after V lost 5 bases and J lost 7 bases. The CDR3 spells CSASDRGNEQFF. The CDR3 bases are TGCAGTGCTTCGGACAGGGGTAATGAGCAGTTCTTC.